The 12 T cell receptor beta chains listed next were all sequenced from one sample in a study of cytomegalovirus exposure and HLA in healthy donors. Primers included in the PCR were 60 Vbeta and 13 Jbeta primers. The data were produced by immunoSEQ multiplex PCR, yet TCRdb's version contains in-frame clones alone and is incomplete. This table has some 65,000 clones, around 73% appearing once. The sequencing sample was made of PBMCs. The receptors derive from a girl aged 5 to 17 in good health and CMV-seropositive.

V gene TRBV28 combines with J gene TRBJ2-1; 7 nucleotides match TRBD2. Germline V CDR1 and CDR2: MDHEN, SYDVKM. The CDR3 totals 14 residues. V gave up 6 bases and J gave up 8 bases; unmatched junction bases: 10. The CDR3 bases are TGTGCCAGCAGGCCACCGGTAGCGGGTCATGAGCAGTTCTTC. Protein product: CASRPPVAGHEQFF.

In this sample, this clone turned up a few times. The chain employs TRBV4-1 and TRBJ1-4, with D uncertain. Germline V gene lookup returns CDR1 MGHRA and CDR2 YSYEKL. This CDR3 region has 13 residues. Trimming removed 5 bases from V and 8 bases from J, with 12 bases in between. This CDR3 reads CASSGLAGEKLFF. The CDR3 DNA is TGCGCCAGCAGCGGACTAGCTGGGGAAAAACTGTTTTTT.

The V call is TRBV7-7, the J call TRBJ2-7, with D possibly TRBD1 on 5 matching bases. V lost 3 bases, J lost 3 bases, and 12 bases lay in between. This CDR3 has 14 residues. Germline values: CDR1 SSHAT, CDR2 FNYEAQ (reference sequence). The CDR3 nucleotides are TGTGCCAGCAGCTTGGACACGAAACACTACGAGCAGTACTTC. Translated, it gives CASSLDTKHYEQYF.

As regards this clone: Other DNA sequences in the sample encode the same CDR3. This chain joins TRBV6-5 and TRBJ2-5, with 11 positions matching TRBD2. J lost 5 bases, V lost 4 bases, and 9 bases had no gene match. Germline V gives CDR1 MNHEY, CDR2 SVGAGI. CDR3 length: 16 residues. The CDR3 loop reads CASSSLAGGNQETQYF. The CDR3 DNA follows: TGTGCCAGCAGTTCTCTAGCGGGAGGTAATCAGGAGACCCAGTACTTC.

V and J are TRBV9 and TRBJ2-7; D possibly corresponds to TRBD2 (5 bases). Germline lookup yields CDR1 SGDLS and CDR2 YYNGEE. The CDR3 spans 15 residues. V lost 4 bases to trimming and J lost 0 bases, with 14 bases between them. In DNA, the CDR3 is TGTGCCAGCAGCCTTAGGACGGGGAGCTCCTACGAGCAGTACTTC. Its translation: CASSLRTGSSYEQYF.

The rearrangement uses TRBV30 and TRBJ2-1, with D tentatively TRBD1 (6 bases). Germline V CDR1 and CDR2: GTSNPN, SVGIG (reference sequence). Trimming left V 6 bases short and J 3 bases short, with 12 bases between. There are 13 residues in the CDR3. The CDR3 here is CACHRVSYNEQFF. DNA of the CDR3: TGTGCCTGCCACAGGGTTAGCTACAATGAGCAGTTCTTC. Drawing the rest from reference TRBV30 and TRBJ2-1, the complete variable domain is SQTIHQWPATLVQPVGSPLSLECTVEGTSNPNLYWYRQAAGRGLQLLFYSVGIGQISSEVPQNLSASRPQDRQFILSSKKLLLSDSGFYLCACHRVSYNEQFFGPGTRLTVL.

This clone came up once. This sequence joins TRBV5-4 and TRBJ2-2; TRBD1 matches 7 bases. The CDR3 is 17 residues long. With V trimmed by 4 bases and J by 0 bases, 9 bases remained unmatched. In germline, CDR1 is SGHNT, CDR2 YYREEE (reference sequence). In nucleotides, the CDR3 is TGTGCCAGCAGCAGACAAAGGGACAGCGCGAACACCGGGGAGCTGTTTTTT. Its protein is CASSRQRDSANTGELFF. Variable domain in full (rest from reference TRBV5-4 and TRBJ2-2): ETGVTQSPTHLIKTRGQQVTLRCSSQSGHNTVSWYQQALGQGPQFIFQYYREEENGRGNFPPRFSGLQFPNYSSELNVNALELDDSALYLCASSRQRDSANTGELFFGEGSRLTVL.

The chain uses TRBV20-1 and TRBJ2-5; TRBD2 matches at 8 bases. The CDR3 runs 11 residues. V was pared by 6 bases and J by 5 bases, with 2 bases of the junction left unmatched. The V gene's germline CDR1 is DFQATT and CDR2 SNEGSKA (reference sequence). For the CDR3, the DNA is TGCAGTGCGACGGGAGGGGAGACCCAGTACTTC. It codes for CSATGGETQYF.

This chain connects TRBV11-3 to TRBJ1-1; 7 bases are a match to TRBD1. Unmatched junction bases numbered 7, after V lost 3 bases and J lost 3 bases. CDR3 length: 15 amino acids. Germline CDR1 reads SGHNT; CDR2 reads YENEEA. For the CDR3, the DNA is TGTGCCAGCAGCTTGGGGCCTCAGGGGGACACTGAAGCTTTCTTT. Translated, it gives CASSLGPQGDTEAFF.

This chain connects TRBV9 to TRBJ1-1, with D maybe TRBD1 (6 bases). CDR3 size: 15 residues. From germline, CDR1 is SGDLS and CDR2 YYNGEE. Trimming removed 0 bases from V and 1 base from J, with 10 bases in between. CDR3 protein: CASSVGGRGNTEAFF. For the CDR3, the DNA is TGTGCCAGCAGCGTAGGTGGCAGGGGGAACACTGAAGCTTTCTTT.

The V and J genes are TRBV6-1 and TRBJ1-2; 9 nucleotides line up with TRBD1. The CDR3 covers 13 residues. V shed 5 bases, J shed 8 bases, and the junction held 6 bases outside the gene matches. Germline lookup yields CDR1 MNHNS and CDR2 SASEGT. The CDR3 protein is CASSSRQGDGYTF. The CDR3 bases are TGTGCCAGCAGTTCGAGACAGGGGGACGGCTACACCTTC.

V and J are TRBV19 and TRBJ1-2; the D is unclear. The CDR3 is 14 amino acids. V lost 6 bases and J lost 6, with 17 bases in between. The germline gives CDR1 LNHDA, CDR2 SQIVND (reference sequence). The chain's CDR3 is CASSPGPLAHGYTF. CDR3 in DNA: TGTGCCAGTAGCCCGGGTCCTTTGGCCCATGGCTACACCTTC.